Listed below are T cell receptor beta chains from one sample, sequenced in a study of T cell responses to AZD1222 COVID-19 vaccine. The assay was immunoSEQ multiplex PCR, and TCRdb's table has in-frame clones only and misses some. The table shows about 83,000 clones, with more than 70% occurring only once. The sample here was peripheral blood, taken on day 0 of AZD1222 vaccination. Every receptor here comes from an adult in good health. The CDR3 runs from the conserved cysteine through the conserved F or W. The D gene is left open where the match is weak. Rows may omit the clone size; those that give it use once, few, many or a size class.

TRBV18,14,TRBJ1-1,-,-,TGTGCCAGCTCGAACGATTGGTCGGACACTGAAGCTTTCTTT,CASSNDWSDTEAFF
TRBV21-1,14,TRBJ1-1,-,-,TGTGCCAGCAGCAAAGCCCCTGAGAACACTGAAGCTTTCTTT,CASSKAPENTEAFF
TRBV7-2,15,TRBJ2-7,-,once,TGTGCCAGCAGCCCAGGGACGGGCCAGGTCTACGAGCAGTACTTC,CASSPGTGQVYEQYF
TRBV29-1,11,TRBJ2-7,TRBD1,-,TGCAGCGCCGGACAGGGGTACGAGCAGTACTTC,CSAGQGYEQYF
TRBV7-3,16,TRBJ2-3,-,-,TGTGCCAGCAGTCCCGGGACTTTCCGGAGCACAGATACGCAGTATTTT,CASSPGTFRSTDTQYF
TRBV19,15,TRBJ1-5,-,-,TGTGCCAGTAGTATAAGCCGGAATAGCAATCAGCCCCAGCATTTT,CASSISRNSNQPQHF
TRBV5-6,17,TRBJ2-1,TRBD1,-,TGTGCCAGCAGCTTAGTGGGACAGAACATCCCCTACAATGAGCAGTTCTTC,CASSLVGQNIPYNEQFF
TRBV7-9,15,TRBJ1-1,-,-,TGTGCCAGCAGCCCCTTGGGGCAGGGGAACACTGAAGCTTTCTTT,CASSPLGQGNTEAFF
TRBV5-5,15,TRBJ1-2,-,-,TGTGCCAGCAGCTCTACGACAGTAGCTAACTATGGCTACACCTTC,CASSSTTVANYGYTF
TRBV28,15,TRBJ1-6,TRBD1,-,TGTGCCAGCAGTTTGGCCGGGACAGGGGCCTCACCCCTCCACTTT,CASSLAGTGASPLHF
TRBV19,17,TRBJ1-2,TRBD1,-,TGTGCCAGTAGTACCTTCGGACAGGTTCTAGCTAACTATGGCTACACCTTC,CASSTFGQVLANYGYTF
TRBV7-2,16,TRBJ2-3,TRBD2,few,TGTGCCAGCAGCTCGTCGGGGGGGCGGGGCACAGATACGCAGTATTTT,CASSSSGGRGTDTQYF
TRBV10-2,14,TRBJ1-1,-,-,TGCGCCAGCGCTAGCGATAGATGGGACACTGAAGCTTTCTTT,CASASDRWDTEAFF
TRBV5-4,13,TRBJ1-3,-,-,TGTGCCAGCAGCCACAGGAATGGAAACACCATATATTTT,CASSHRNGNTIYF
TRBV20-1,11,TRBJ1-5,-,-,TGCAGTGCTAGATCAGGGCAGCCCCAGCATTTT,CSARSGQPQHF
TRBV19,15,TRBJ2-3,TRBD2,-,TGTGCCAGTAGTCCCTTAGCGGGAGTAGGAGATACGCAGTATTTT,CASSPLAGVGDTQYF
TRBV7-6,15,TRBJ1-1,-,-,TGTGCCAGCAGCGTACGCGGACAGCCGAACACTGAAGCTTTCTTT,CASSVRGQPNTEAFF
TRBV4-1,15,TRBJ2-3,-,once,TGCGCCAGCAGCTTCTTCAGTGGGCTCACAGATACGCAGTATTTT,CASSFFSGLTDTQYF
TRBV5-1,15,TRBJ2-2,TRBD2,-,TGCGCCAGCAGCTTGGGACTTAGCGGGATCGGGGAGCTGTTTTTT,CASSLGLSGIGELFF
TRBV18,13,TRBJ1-5,-,-,TGTGCCAGCTCACCAAAAATCGATCAGCCCCAGCATTTT,CASSPKIDQPQHF
TRBV4-1,15,TRBJ1-5,TRBD1,-,TGCGCCAGCAGCCAACAGGGGGTAAGCAATCAGCCCCAGCATTTT,CASSQQGVSNQPQHF
TRBV5-1,15,TRBJ2-7,-,-,TGCGCCAGCAGACAAACGGGGGGCTCCACCTACGAGCAGTACTTC,CASRQTGGSTYEQYF
TRBV4-1,15,TRBJ1-2,TRBD1,-,TGCGCCAGCAGCCATACGGGACAGGGAAACTATGGCTACACCTTC,CASSHTGQGNYGYTF
TRBV5-4,12,TRBJ2-5,TRBD2,-,TGTGCCAGCAGCTCCGGGGGGGGGACCCAGTACTTC,CASSSGGGTQYF
TRBV3-1/TRBV3-2,15,TRBJ1-4,TRBD1,-,TGTGCCAGCAGCCCGGGACAGGGATCTAATGAAAAACTGTTTTTT,CASSPGQGSNEKLFF
TRBV5-1,12,TRBJ2-5,-,-,TGCGCCAGCAGGATCAGGGAGGAGACCCAGTACTTC,CASRIREETQYF
TRBV19,16,TRBJ1-5,TRBD1,-,TGTGCCAGTAGTATCGGCTCGGGACAGCAATATCAGCCCCAGCATTTT,CASSIGSGQQYQPQHF
TRBV28,17,TRBJ1-4,-,-,TGTGCCAGCAGTTTAGGCAGGAGAGGGAAATCTAATGAAAAACTGTTTTTT,CASSLGRRGKSNEKLFF
TRBV28,13,TRBJ1-3,-,-,TGTGCCTGGCAGGGTCAGGGTGGAAACACCATATATTTT,CAWQGQGGNTIYF
TRBV25-1,12,TRBJ1-2,-,-,TGTGCCAGCCGAGACCCCCGGAGTGGCTACACCTTC,CASRDPRSGYTF
TRBV9,14,TRBJ2-7,-,-,TGTGCCAGCAGCGTAGGAGGGACTGTCTACGAGCAGTACTTC,CASSVGGTVYEQYF
TRBV24-1,16,TRBJ2-3,TRBD2,-,TGTGCCACCAGTGATCCTCTAGCGGGAGCTCGCGATACGCAGTATTTT,CATSDPLAGARDTQYF
TRBV6-2/TRBV6-3,16,TRBJ2-3,TRBD2,once,TGTGCCAGCAGTCCCCGACGTGGGACTAGCGAAGATACGCAGTATTTT,CASSPRRGTSEDTQYF
TRBV7-3,14,TRBJ2-3,-,-,TGTGCCAGCAGCTTAGTGGGGGGCGTAGATACGCAGTATTTT,CASSLVGGVDTQYF
TRBV2,12,TRBJ2-2,-,-,TGTGCCAGCAGTAAAGGGGCCGGGGAGCTGTTTTTT,CASSKGAGELFF
TRBV6-5,14,TRBJ1-1,-,-,TGTGCCAGCAGTTACCACAGGGTGAACACTGAAGCTTTCTTT,CASSYHRVNTEAFF
TRBV4-3,15,TRBJ2-7,-,-,TGCGCCAGCAGCCAAATCCGAGTACCAGCCTACGAGCAGTACTTC,CASSQIRVPAYEQYF
TRBV28,13,TRBJ1-6,-,-,TGTGCCAGCAGCAACACCCTTGATTCACCCCTCCACTTT,CASSNTLDSPLHF
TRBV4-3,13,TRBJ1-5,-,-,TGCGCCAGCAGCCACGGAAAAAATCAGCCCCAGCATTTT,CASSHGKNQPQHF
TRBV4-2,14,TRBJ1-2,-,-,TGTGCCAGCAGCCGAGATCCCGGGGCCTATGGCTACACCTTC,CASSRDPGAYGYTF
TRBV6-5,15,TRBJ2-1,TRBD2,-,TGTGCCAGCAGAAGCGGGCCTAGCGGCTACAATGAGCAGTTCTTC,CASRSGPSGYNEQFF
TRBV21-1,24,TRBJ1-1,-,-,TGTGCCAGCAGCAAAGTGAGGGGGCGACAGGGGGGAATCCTCCCACGTCTACTGAACACTGAAGCTTTCTTT,CASSKVRGRQGGILPRLLNTEAFF
TRBV19,16,TRBJ1-2,-,few,TGTGCCAGTAACGCTGGGTGGCAGGGATACGCCTATGGCTACACCTTC,CASNAGWQGYAYGYTF